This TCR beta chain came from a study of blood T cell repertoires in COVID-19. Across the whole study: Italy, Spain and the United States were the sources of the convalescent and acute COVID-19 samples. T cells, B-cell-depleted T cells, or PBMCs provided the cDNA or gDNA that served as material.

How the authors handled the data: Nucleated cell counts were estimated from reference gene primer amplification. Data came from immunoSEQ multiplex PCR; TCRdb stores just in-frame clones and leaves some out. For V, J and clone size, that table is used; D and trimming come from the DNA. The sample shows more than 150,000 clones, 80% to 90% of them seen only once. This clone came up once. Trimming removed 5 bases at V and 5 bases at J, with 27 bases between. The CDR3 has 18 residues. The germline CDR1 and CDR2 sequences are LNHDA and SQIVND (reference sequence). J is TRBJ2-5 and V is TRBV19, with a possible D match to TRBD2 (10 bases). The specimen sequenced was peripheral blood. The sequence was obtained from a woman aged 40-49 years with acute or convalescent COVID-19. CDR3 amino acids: CASSPGQGPRAGGETQYF. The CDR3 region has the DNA TGTGCCAGTAGTCCTGGACAGGGGCCTCGAGCGGGAGGGGAGACCCAGTACTTC. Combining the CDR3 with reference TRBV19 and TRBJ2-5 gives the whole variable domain DGGITQSPKYLFRKEGQNVTLSCEQNLNHDAMYWYRQDPGQGLRLIYYSQIVNDFQKGDIAEGYSVSREKKESFPLTVTSAQKNPTAFYLCASSPGQGPRAGGETQYFGPGTRLLVL.